Below are 26 T cell receptor beta chains sequenced from a single sample in a study of blood T cell repertoires in COVID-19. Sequenced by immunoSEQ multiplex PCR; TCRdb stores in-frame clones only, minus some. The table has over 200,000 clones, approximately 86% seen once. Sample: peripheral blood. All receptors come from a woman in her 30s who had recovered from COVID-19.

This clone occurred once. The chain has TRBV19 and TRBJ2-5; no clear D gene. Germline V gene data show CDR1 as LNHDA and CDR2 as SQIVND (reference sequence). The CDR3 is 12 residues long. Trimming left V 1 base short and J 7 bases short, with 7 bases between. The CDR3 loop reads CASSIGAGTQYF. DNA of the CDR3: TGTGCCAGTAGTATAGGGGCTGGGACCCAGTACTTC.

In the case of this clone: The same CDR3 also results from other DNA sequences found in this sample. The rearrangement uses TRBV3-1 (or the pseudogene TRBV3-2) and TRBJ2-7; D gene ambiguous. Germline V gene sequence: CDR1 LGHDT, CDR2 YNNKEL (reference sequence). The germline V and J ends were trimmed by 5 bases and 2 bases, with 4 bases remaining between them. This CDR3 has 11 amino acids. The CDR3 is CASSGPYEQYF. The CDR3 coding sequence is TGTGCCAGCAGCGGGCCCTACGAGCAGTACTTC.

The genes are TRBV5-1 and TRBJ1-2; 7 bases are a match to TRBD1. Per germline, CDR1 SGHRS and CDR2 YFSETQ. V shed 8 bases, J shed 4 bases, and the junction held 8 bases outside the gene matches. The CDR3 has 13 residues. The CDR3 bases are TGCGCCAGAAGGGACAGACTGTTCTATGGCTACACCTTC. It translates to CARRDRLFYGYTF.

CDR3 nucleotide sequence: TGTGCCAGCAGTTACACCTCTGTCAGGGGGAGTGAAAAACTGTTTTTT. Its protein product is CASSYTSVRGSEKLFF. This rearrangement joins TRBV6-5 to TRBJ1-4, with 7 bases lining up with TRBD1. After removal of 2 bases from V and 7 bases from J, the junction contained 10 bases not matched to a gene. The CDR3 consists of 16 residues. The V gene's germline CDR1 is MNHEY and CDR2 SVGAGI.

The chain carries TRBV19 and TRBJ2-1; 8 bases align to TRBD1. The CDR3 sequence is 14 residues long. Trimming took 10 bases from V and 9 from J; bases not matched to a gene: 14. In germline, CDR1 is LNHDA, CDR2 SQIVND (reference sequence). CDR3 sequence: CATLGQDPSIEQFF. The CDR3 DNA sequence: TGTGCCACCCTGGGACAGGACCCCTCCATTGAGCAGTTCTTC.

The chain joins TRBV5-1 to TRBJ2-1; 12 bases fit TRBD2. Germline V gives CDR1 SGHRS, CDR2 YFSETQ. The CDR3 totals 15 residues. The J segment lost 5 bases and the V segment lost 4 bases, leaving 4 bases of the junction unmatched. The CDR3 coding sequence is TGCGCCAGCAGCACTCTAGCGGGGGGGAACAATGAGCAGTTCTTC. Its translation: CASSTLAGGNNEQFF.

This clone was detected once. The chain is built from TRBV12-5 and TRBJ1-3; 9 positions match TRBD1. Germline loops: CDR1 LGHNT, CDR2 FRNRAP. The CDR3 has 16 residues. J lost 0 bases, V lost 4 bases, and 4 bases had no gene match. The CDR3 is CASGSRTGVSGNTIYF. The CDR3 region has the DNA TGTGCTAGTGGTTCTCGGACAGGGGTCTCTGGAAACACCATATATTTT.

The V and J genes are TRBV14 and TRBJ1-3; no clear D gene. The length of the CDR3 is 15 residues. V shed 6 bases and J shed 0 bases, with 12 bases lying between them. Germline CDR1 reads SGHDN; CDR2 reads FVKESK. This CDR3 is CASRRAGVSGNTIYF. CDR3 nucleotides: TGTGCCAGCAGAAGAGCCGGGGTCTCTGGAAACACCATATATTTT.

This clone was detected a few times. The V call is TRBV6-6, the J call TRBJ1-1; no reliable D call. The CDR3 contains 11 residues. The germline CDR1 and CDR2 sequences are MNHNY and SVGAGI (reference sequence). V gave up 6 bases and J gave up 6 bases, with 8 bases separating them. The CDR3 reads CASSPYSEAFF. In DNA form, the CDR3 reads TGTGCCAGCAGCCCCTACTCTGAAGCTTTCTTT.

This chain connects TRBV9 to TRBJ2-3; 9 bases are a match to TRBD1. The V segment lost 3 bases and the J segment 2 bases; nucleotides outside the gene matches: 4. Germline V gives CDR1 SGDLS, CDR2 YYNGEE. The length of the CDR3 is 15 residues. CDR3 in amino acids: CASSGGTGYTDTQYF. The CDR3 nucleotides are TGTGCCAGCAGCGGCGGGACAGGGTACACAGATACGCAGTATTTT.

For this clone: The junction does not match germline at one end; this may be a read error. The chain is built from TRBV27 and TRBJ2-3; TRBD2 matches at 8 bases. Germline CDR1 MNHEY, CDR2 SMNVEV (reference sequence). This CDR3 region has 18 residues. This chain's CDR3 is CASGFPGGAPWNTDTQYF. Here the CDR3 DNA reads TGTGCCAGCGGTTTCCCCGGGGGGGCCCCTTGGAACACAGATACGCAGTATTTT.

This clone was counted at least ten times. V usage is TRBV7-9 and J usage is TRBJ1-1; D is ambiguous. Germline V CDR1 and CDR2: SEHNR, FQNEAQ (reference sequence). The CDR3 runs 14 residues. The V and J ends lost 1 base and 7 bases respectively, with 13 bases between them. CDR3 DNA sequence: TGTGCCAGCAGCTTAGGACTAGTCGGGAATGAAGCTTTCTTT. Protein: CASSLGLVGNEAFF.

CDR3 DNA sequence: TGTGCCAGCAGCTCGGAATGGCGGGCGCAGTACTTC. Residues: CASSSEWRAQYF. The rearrangement links TRBV7-2 to TRBJ2-7; D perhaps matches TRBD2 (5 bases). This CDR3 has 12 amino acids. Between the trimmed V and J ends, which lost 4 bases and 9 bases, there was a span of 13 bases. Germline V gene lookup returns CDR1 SGHTA and CDR2 FQGNSA.

V usage is TRBV30 and J usage is TRBJ1-4, with a tentative D call TRBD1 (6 bases). Deletions cut 2 bases from V and 7 bases from J, with 14 bases between. CDR1 GTSNPN and CDR2 SVGIG come from the germline V gene (reference sequence). The length of the CDR3 is 14 residues. This chain's CDR3 is CAWSFRTAIEKLFF. In DNA form, the CDR3 reads TGTGCCTGGAGTTTTAGGACAGCTATTGAAAAACTGTTTTTT.

This chain connects TRBV29-1 to TRBJ2-1, with a possible D match to TRBD1 (6 bases). Germline V CDR1 and CDR2: SQVTM, ANQGSEA. This CDR3 has 15 amino acids. The V and J ends lost 3 bases and 2 bases respectively, with 14 bases between them. This chain's CDR3 is CSVDTGHRTYNEQFF. Here the CDR3 DNA reads TGCAGCGTTGATACAGGGCATCGAACCTACAATGAGCAGTTCTTC.

This rearrangement joins TRBV9 to TRBJ2-5; 8 bases fit TRBD2. CDR1 is SGDLS, CDR2 YYNGEE, per germline. Germline trimming cut 3 bases from V and 1 base from J; bases unmatched to any gene: 8. The CDR3 is 16 residues long. The CDR3 DNA sequence: TGTGCCAGCAGCGCGTACGGGGGGGGAGTCCAAGAGACCCAGTACTTC. Translating gives CASSAYGGGVQETQYF.

The chain uses TRBV5-1 and TRBJ2-1; D possibly corresponds to TRBD1 (6 bases). V lost 0 bases and J lost 5, with 9 bases in between. CDR1 and CDR2 (germline): SGHRS, YFSETQ. This CDR3 has 14 amino acids. The CDR3 here is CASSLGSGDNEQFF. The CDR3 region has the DNA TGCGCCAGCAGCTTGGGTTCAGGGGACAATGAGCAGTTCTTC. The variable domain in full, completed from reference TRBV5-1 and TRBJ2-1, reads KAGVTQTPRYLIKTRGQQVTLSCSPISGHRSVSWYQQTPGQGLQFLFEYFSETQRNKGNFPGRFSGRQFSNSRSEMNVSTLELGDSALYLCASSLGSGDNEQFFGPGTRLTVL.

The chain links TRBV9 to TRBJ1-2, with 10 bases that match TRBD1. CDR1 SGDLS and CDR2 YYNGEE come from the germline V gene. The CDR3 covers 15 residues. V trimming: 1 base; J trimming: 6 bases; junction bases outside the gene matches: 6. DNA for the CDR3: TGTGCCAGCAGCGTAACAGGACAGGGGGTTAATGGCTACACCTTC. It yields the protein CASSVTGQGVNGYTF. The complete variable domain, with remaining parts taken from reference TRBV9 and TRBJ1-2, reads DSGVTQTPKHLITATGQRVTLRCSPRSGDLSVYWYQQSLDQGLQFLIQYYNGEERAKGNILERFSAQQFPDLHSELNLSSLELGDSALYFCASSVTGQGVNGYTFGSGTRLTVV.

The chain joins TRBV7-3 to TRBJ2-3; 11 bases agree with TRBD2. The CDR3 has 16 amino acids. V was clipped by 4 bases and J by 5 bases; unmatched bases: 8. Germline V gene sequence: CDR1 SGHTA, CDR2 FQGTGA. The chain's CDR3 is CASSSIAGGPGDTQYF. The CDR3 bases are TGTGCCAGCAGCTCGATAGCGGGGGGGCCTGGAGATACGCAGTATTTT.

V is TRBV5-1 and J is TRBJ2-4; D might be TRBD1 (5 bases). Trimming took 4 bases from V and 3 from J, leaving 20 bases between them. There are 17 residues in the CDR3. The V gene's germline CDR1 is SGHRS and CDR2 YFSETQ. The CDR3 coding sequence is TGCGCCAGCAGCCCTAATCAGGGTGGAAGAGTCAAAAACATTCAGTACTTC. Residues: CASSPNQGGRVKNIQYF.

The chain couples TRBV3-1 (or the pseudogene TRBV3-2) to TRBJ1-6; 7 nucleotides match TRBD1. CDR1 LGHDT and CDR2 YNNKEL come from the germline V gene (reference sequence). Unmatched junction bases numbered 7, after V lost 4 bases and J lost 16 bases. The CDR3 is 12 amino acids. The CDR3 DNA follows: TGTGCCAGCAGCCTACCAGGGGGAGGACTCCACTTT. It specifies CASSLPGGGLHF.

This chain joins TRBV7-3 and TRBJ1-1; no reliable D call. Per the germline V gene, CDR1 is SGHTA and CDR2 is FQGTGA. The CDR3 has 14 residues. V dropped 0 bases and J dropped 2 bases, with 7 bases sitting between them. CDR3 sequence (DNA): TGTGCCAGCAGCTTAACCCGGGGAAACACTGAAGCTTTCTTT. It yields the protein CASSLTRGNTEAFF.

The chain is built from TRBV13 and TRBJ2-7, with TRBD2 matching 8 bases. CDR1 is PRHDT and CDR2 is FYEKMQ in the germline V gene (reference sequence). The CDR3 loop spans 14 amino acids. V lost 6 bases and J lost 7; bases outside the gene matches: 11. In DNA, the CDR3 is TGTGCCAGCAGGGTTAGCGGGGCTCCGAGTGAGCAGTACTTC. Its protein product is CASRVSGAPSEQYF. The full variable domain, its missing parts supplied by reference TRBV13 and TRBJ2-7, is AAGVIQSPRHLIKEKRETATLKCYPIPRHDTVYWYQQGPGQDPQFLISFYEKMQSDKGSIPDRFSAQQFSDYHSELNMSSLELGDSALYFCASRVSGAPSEQYFGPGTRLTVT.

The chain recombines TRBV4-1 with TRBJ1-4; D gene unclear. CDR3 length: 16 residues. V was trimmed by 3 bases and J by 6 bases, leaving 17 bases between them. Germline V gene sequence: CDR1 MGHRA, CDR2 YSYEKL. The CDR3 is CASSHTIGSLDEKLFF. The DNA for the CDR3 is TGCGCCAGCAGCCACACAATCGGGTCGCTGGATGAAAAACTGTTTTTT.

V gene TRBV5-6 combines with J gene TRBJ2-7; D is possibly TRBD1 (5 bases). V gave up 1 base and J gave up 3 bases, with 11 bases separating them. The CDR3 runs 14 residues. The germline gives CDR1 SGHDT, CDR2 YYEEEE. This CDR3 reads CASSLLLGHYEQYF. Written as DNA, the CDR3 is TGTGCCAGCAGCTTGTTGCTGGGGCACTACGAGCAGTACTTC.

This rearrangement joins TRBV9 to TRBJ1-3; 7 nucleotides agree with TRBD1. This CDR3 comprises 15 residues. The germline V gene encodes CDR1 SGDLS and CDR2 YYNGEE. With 4 bases clipped from V and 1 base from J, the junction kept 5 bases outside the gene matches. CDR3 amino acids: CASSLTGQSGNTIYF. DNA of the CDR3: TGTGCCAGCAGCCTCACGGGACAGTCTGGAAACACCATATATTTT.